The present entry profiles one TCR beta chain with its context. Antigen specificity is unknown. Sequencing used immunoSEQ multiplex PCR; TCRdb keeps in-frame clones, though not all of them. The data contain roughly 150,000 clones, 90% of them seen just once; the ten biggest clones take up less than 2%. The entry originates in a study of T cell responses to AZD1222 COVID-19 vaccine. Study-wide findings and caveats: Reportedly, nearly half of unique spike TCRs recognized epitopes outside B.1.351/B.1.1.7 mutations. Females made up more of the donors, who were largely white British, and clonal diversity may have come out too low.

CDR3 length equals 13 residues. Trimming left V 5 bases short and J 10 bases short, with 17 bases between. Germline V gene sequence: CDR1 LNHDA, CDR2 SQIVND (reference sequence). V usage is TRBV19 and J usage is TRBJ1-1, with a tentative D call TRBD1 (6 bases). The sequence was obtained from an adult in good health. The specimen comprised peripheral blood, sampled on day 0 of AZD1222 vaccination. CDR3 in DNA: TGTGCCAGTAGTCAACAGGGTTATGGTGGAGCTTTCTTT. It codes for CASSQQGYGGAFF.